This T cell receptor beta chain was recorded in a study of PD-1 blockade in mismatch repair-deficient tumors. Germline loops: CDR1 SGHTA, CDR2 FQGNSA. This CDR3 is built from 12 residues. V was trimmed by 1 base and J by 9 bases, leaving 8 bases between them. Mismatch repair deficiency was confirmed in all patients, by PCR or immunohistochemistry. Notes on the study in general: Tumor-resident clones, often undetectable pretreatment in blood, expanded then contracted after pembrolizumab.

Comments on this clone: Its antigen is still unknown.

This table comes from immunoSEQ multiplex PCR, and its TCRdb copy is limited to in-frame clones, with some not included. The table lists more than 15,000 clones, roughly four fifths of them singletons, with 3.4% in the top ten. This chain uses TRBV7-2 with TRBJ2-3; D not certain. The source is an adult with mismatch repair-deficient cancer. Sequencing was performed on PBMCs, taken 4 weeks after starting pembrolizumab. In DNA form, the CDR3 reads TGTGCCAGCAGCTTAGATGTCGGGACGCAGTATTTT. Translation: CASSLDVGTQYF.